The 24 T cell receptor beta chains below all came from one sample that was sequenced in a study of cytomegalovirus exposure and HLA in healthy donors. PCR involved 60 Vbeta and 13 Jbeta primers. Using immunoSEQ multiplex PCR, the repertoire was profiled, and TCRdb retains in-frame clones only, with some absent. The table shows roughly 160,000 clones, with 75% occurring only once. The sequenced sample was PBMCs. The receptors stem from a female donor in good health and CMV-seronegative.

The V gene is TRBV6-1, the J gene TRBJ1-4; 8 positions match TRBD1. With V trimmed by 9 bases and J by 5 bases, 8 bases remained unmatched. Germline CDR1 is MNHNS and CDR2 is SASEGT. The CDR3 is made up of 14 amino acids. This CDR3 reads CASGTGPGNEKLFF. For the CDR3, the DNA is TGTGCCAGTGGGACAGGCCCAGGGAATGAAAAACTGTTTTTT.

The chain couples TRBV9 to TRBJ2-7, with D hard to call. Germline V gene sequence: CDR1 SGDLS, CDR2 YYNGEE. The V and J ends lost 0 bases and 2 bases respectively, with 6 bases between them. CDR3 length: 13 amino acids. The CDR3 here is CASSVDPTYEQYF. CDR3 bases: TGTGCCAGCAGCGTAGATCCTACCTACGAGCAGTACTTC.

V usage is TRBV14 and J usage is TRBJ2-3, with TRBD1 identical over 7 bases. Per the germline V gene, CDR1 is SGHDN and CDR2 is FVKESK. CDR3 length equals 14 residues. V dropped 4 bases and J dropped 6; count of bases not matched to a gene: 7. The DNA for the CDR3 is TGTGCCAGCAGCCCGGCAGGGGGTCGGGATACGCAGTATTTT. This translates into CASSPAGGRDTQYF.

This chain uses TRBV11-2 with TRBJ1-6; 7 bases line up with TRBD1. The CDR3 spans 18 residues. CDR1 is SGHAT and CDR2 is FQNNGV in the germline V gene. V trimming: 3 bases; J trimming: 0 bases; junction bases outside the gene matches: 8. The CDR3 region is CASSFSRGESSYNSPLHF. DNA for the CDR3: TGTGCCAGCAGCTTTTCCAGGGGGGAGAGCTCCTATAATTCACCCCTCCACTTT.

This clone was detected only once. The chain uses TRBV28 and TRBJ2-7; D perhaps matches TRBD2 (7 bases). The CDR3 consists of 16 residues. V dropped 2 bases and J dropped 2 bases, with 16 bases sitting between them. CDR1 MDHEN and CDR2 SYDVKM come from the germline V gene. The CDR3 loop reads CASSLNWRGRPYEQYF. CDR3 DNA sequence: TGTGCCAGCAGTTTAAACTGGCGGGGGCGGCCCTACGAGCAGTACTTC.

This clone has more than one count but fewer than ten. CDR3 DNA sequence: TGTGCCAGCAGTTTATCGGCGGGAGAGGCCGGGGAGCTGTTTTTT. Its protein product is CASSLSAGEAGELFF. This rearrangement joins TRBV28 to TRBJ2-2; TRBD2 agrees at 7 bases. The germline gives CDR1 MDHEN, CDR2 SYDVKM. J lost 6 bases, V lost 1 base, and 5 bases had no gene match. This CDR3 has 15 residues.

The V call is TRBV30, the J call TRBJ1-4; no firm D call. V lost 5 bases and J 5 bases, leaving 9 bases between the germline ends. The CDR3 contains 12 residues. Germline loops: CDR1 GTSNPN, CDR2 SVGIG (reference sequence). CDR3 protein: CAWGRMNEKLFF. The CDR3 DNA reads as TGTGCCTGGGGCCGTATGAATGAAAAACTGTTTTTT.

This clone was observed a handful of times. The chain has TRBV2 and TRBJ2-3, with a weak D call TRBD2 (5 bases). Germline values: CDR1 SNHLY, CDR2 FYNNEI. The CDR3 consists of 15 residues. Trimming removed 8 bases at V and 7 bases at J, with 22 bases between. The DNA for the CDR3 is TGTGCCAGCGGCGGATGGGGAGTCTCGAGGAATACGCAGTATTTT. Protein sequence: CASGGWGVSRNTQYF.

The chain carries TRBV7-9 and TRBJ2-3; weak D call: TRBD2 (5 bases). The CDR3 consists of 15 residues. Germline V CDR1 and CDR2: SEHNR, FQNEAQ (reference sequence). Trimming pared 1 base from V and 2 bases from J, leaving 10 bases between. The DNA for the CDR3 is TGTGCCAGCAGCTTAGGGACTGAACTCACAGATACGCAGTATTTT. Translating gives CASSLGTELTDTQYF. Variable domain in full (rest from reference TRBV7-9 and TRBJ2-3): DTGVSQNPRHKITKRGQNVTFRCDPISEHNRLYWYRQTLGQGPEFLTYFQNEAQLEKSRLLSDRFSAERPKGSFSTLEIQRTEQGDSAMYLCASSLGTELTDTQYFGPGTRLTVL.

Here the CDR3 reads CASSFFSSYGYTF. For the CDR3, the DNA is TGTGCCAGCAGTTTCTTTTCCAGCTATGGCTACACCTTC. This chain connects TRBV27 to TRBJ1-2, with D hard to call. CDR3 length equals 13 residues. V was shortened by 3 bases and J by 4 bases, with 9 bases between the two germline ends. Germline V gene data show CDR1 as MNHEY and CDR2 as SMNVEV (reference sequence).

The genes are TRBV7-2 and TRBJ2-7; TRBD1 might be the D (5 bases). The CDR3 spans 17 residues. V was clipped by 0 bases and J by 0 bases, with 15 bases between them. CDR1 and CDR2 (germline): SGHTA, FQGNSA. The CDR3 sequence: CASSLAFGAGSSYEQYF. The CDR3 DNA reads as TGTGCCAGCAGCTTAGCCTTTGGGGCAGGTAGCTCCTACGAGCAGTACTTC.

V is TRBV9 and J is TRBJ2-1; 9 bases are shared with TRBD2. The germline CDR1 and CDR2 sequences are SGDLS and YYNGEE. The CDR3 sequence is 15 residues long. V shed 3 bases and J 0 bases; nucleotides not matched to a gene: 1. CDR3 protein: CASSDSGSSYNEQFF. DNA of the CDR3: TGTGCCAGCAGCGATAGCGGGAGCTCCTACAATGAGCAGTTCTTC.

This rearrangement joins TRBV18 to TRBJ2-1, with TRBD2 identical over 13 bases. Per germline, CDR1 KGHSH and CDR2 LQKENI. Trimming took 6 bases from V and 7 from J; bases not matched to a gene: 9. The CDR3 extends over 16 amino acids. The CDR3 bases are TGTGCCAGCTCGCCCACTAGCGGGAGGGCCAGAAATGAGCAGTTCTTC. Translating gives CASSPTSGRARNEQFF.

V usage is TRBV5-6 and J usage is TRBJ1-5; TRBD1 matches 8 bases. Germline V lookup: CDR1 SGHDT, CDR2 YYEEEE. V gave up 4 bases and J gave up 7 bases; unmatched junction bases: 4. This CDR3 comprises 13 residues. CDR3 nucleotide sequence: TGTGCCAGCAGCACAGGGGGAGGCCAGCCCCAGCATTTT. As protein: CASSTGGGQPQHF.

The J gene is TRBJ2-3, the V gene TRBV15; 8 nucleotides line up with TRBD2. The CDR3 spans 14 residues. V shed 6 bases, J shed 2 bases, and the junction held 4 bases outside the gene matches. CDR1 LNHNV and CDR2 YYDKDF come from the germline V gene (reference sequence). The CDR3 DNA follows: TGTGCCACCAGACGGGAGGGGACCACAGATACGCAGTATTTT. As protein: CATRREGTTDTQYF.

This CDR3 reads CASSPSVAQGPQHF. CDR3 nucleotides: TGTGCCAGCAGCCCTAGCGTGGCGCAGGGGCCCCAGCATTTT. This chain joins TRBV7-8 and TRBJ1-5, with a possible D match to TRBD1 (5 bases). Trimming removed 5 bases at V and 9 bases at J, with 17 bases between. Per the germline V gene, CDR1 is SGHVS and CDR2 is FQNEAQ. The CDR3 has 14 residues.

The chain is built from TRBV28 and TRBJ2-4; TRBD2 aligns across 8 bases. The CDR3 sequence is 16 residues long. Germline CDR1 and CDR2: MDHEN and SYDVKM. V gave up 6 bases and J gave up 6 bases; unmatched junction bases: 13. The CDR3 loop reads CASSIYAGGAGNIQYF. CDR3 in DNA: TGTGCCAGCAGCATTTATGCCGGGGGGGCGGGAAACATTCAGTACTTC.

The rearrangement uses TRBV19 and TRBJ2-3; 9 nucleotides agree with TRBD1. This CDR3 region has 16 residues. V lost 6 bases and J lost 6; bases outside the gene matches: 13. The germline V gene has CDR1 LNHDA and CDR2 SQIVND (reference sequence). The CDR3 sequence: CASSQTQGAVIDTQYF. The CDR3 DNA sequence: TGTGCCAGTAGCCAAACACAGGGGGCCGTGATCGATACGCAGTATTTT.

The rearrangement joins TRBV27 to TRBJ2-7, with D possibly being TRBD1 (5 bases). V gave up 6 bases and J gave up 1 base, with 10 bases separating them. The CDR3 spans 13 residues. Germline V lookup: CDR1 MNHEY, CDR2 SMNVEV (reference sequence). As DNA, the CDR3 is TGTGCCAGCAGATTGCAGGGTTCCTACGAGCAGTACTTC. The encoded protein is CASRLQGSYEQYF.

The V gene is TRBV7-9, the J gene TRBJ1-2, with a weak D call TRBD1 (5 bases). V lost 1 base, J lost 2 bases, and 14 bases lay in between. CDR3 length: 16 amino acids. CDR1 is SEHNR and CDR2 is FQNEAQ in the germline V gene (reference sequence). The DNA for the CDR3 is TGTGCCAGCAGCTTAGTGCCCCCGAAGGGGAACTATGGCTACACCTTC. Protein: CASSLVPPKGNYGYTF. The whole variable domain, remainder taken from reference TRBV7-9 and TRBJ1-2, is DTGVSQNPRHKITKRGQNVTFRCDPISEHNRLYWYRQTLGQGPEFLTYFQNEAQLEKSRLLSDRFSAERPKGSFSTLEIQRTEQGDSAMYLCASSLVPPKGNYGYTFGSGTRLTVV.

A single count supports this clone. The gene calls are TRBV7-6 and TRBJ2-7, with 7 bases that match TRBD1. Germline CDR1 and CDR2: SGHVS and FNYEAQ. Trimming took 1 base from V and 1 from J; bases not matched to a gene: 4. There are 15 residues in the CDR3. CDR3 sequence: CASSLGQGPSYEQYF. In DNA, the CDR3 is TGTGCCAGCAGCTTAGGACAGGGACCATCCTACGAGCAGTACTTC.

In its sample, this clone was seen a few times. J is TRBJ2-5 and V is TRBV21-1; the table's D call, TRBD2, was not checked against the DNA. TRBJ2-7 explains the end of the DNA better; the J call may be wrong. TRBV21-1 is designated a pseudogene. The CDR3 covers 14 residues. In DNA form, the CDR3 reads TGTGCCACCAACCCCGGGACTGCCTGTTACGAGCAGTACTTC. This codes for CATNPGTACYEQYF.

This chain connects TRBV12-5 to TRBJ1-4; possibly TRBD1 for D (5 bases). Trimming took 6 bases from V and 3 from J, leaving 20 bases between them. The CDR3 length is 17 residues. Germline V gives CDR1 LGHNT, CDR2 FRNRAP. CDR3 sequence reads: CASGPDRDSSSNEKLFF. The DNA for the CDR3 is TGTGCTAGTGGGCCCGACCGGGACTCATCTTCTAATGAAAAACTGTTTTTT.

This chain links TRBV27 with TRBJ2-5; 8 nucleotides line up with TRBD1. The V segment lost 7 bases and the J segment 4 bases; nucleotides outside the gene matches: 8. This CDR3 is 14 amino acids long. CDR1 is MNHEY, CDR2 SMNVEV, per germline (reference sequence). DNA for the CDR3: TGTGCCAGCACCTTGACAGGGGAAAGAGAGACCCAGTACTTC. The encoded protein is CASTLTGERETQYF.